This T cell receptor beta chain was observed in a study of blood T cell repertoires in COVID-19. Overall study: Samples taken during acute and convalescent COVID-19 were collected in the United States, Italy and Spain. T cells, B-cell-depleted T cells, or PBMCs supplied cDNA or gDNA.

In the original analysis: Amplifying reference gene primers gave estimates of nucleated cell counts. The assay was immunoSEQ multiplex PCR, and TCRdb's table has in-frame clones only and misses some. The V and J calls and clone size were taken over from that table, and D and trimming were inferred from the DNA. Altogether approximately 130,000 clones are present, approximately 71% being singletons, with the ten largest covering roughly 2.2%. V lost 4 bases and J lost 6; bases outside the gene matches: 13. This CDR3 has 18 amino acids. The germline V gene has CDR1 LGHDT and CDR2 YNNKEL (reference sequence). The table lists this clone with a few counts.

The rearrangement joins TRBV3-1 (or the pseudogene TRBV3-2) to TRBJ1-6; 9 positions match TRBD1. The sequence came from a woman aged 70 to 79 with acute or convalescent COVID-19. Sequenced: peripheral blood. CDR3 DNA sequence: TGTGCCAGCAGCCCTGGGACAGGGCCCGGGGAGAGTAATTCACCCCTCCACTTT. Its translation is CASSPGTGPGESNSPLHF.